This T cell receptor (beta chain) was sequenced for a study of blood T cell repertoires in COVID-19. Profiling relied on immunoSEQ multiplex PCR, and the TCRdb table lists in-frame clones only, not all of them. The sample has over 200,000 clones; about 90% are singletons. This clone was counted a single time. Sample: peripheral blood. The receptor comes from a man aged 40-50 years with active or convalescent COVID-19.

The CDR3 DNA sequence: TGTGCCTGGAGTGTAGGTCGAACAGTGTTTTTT. It encodes CAWSVGRTVFF. This rearrangement joins TRBV30 to TRBJ1-4; D uncertain. Germline V gene data show CDR1 as GTSNPN and CDR2 as SVGIG (reference sequence). Deletions cut 0 bases from V and 15 bases from J, with 11 bases between. The CDR3 has 11 residues.